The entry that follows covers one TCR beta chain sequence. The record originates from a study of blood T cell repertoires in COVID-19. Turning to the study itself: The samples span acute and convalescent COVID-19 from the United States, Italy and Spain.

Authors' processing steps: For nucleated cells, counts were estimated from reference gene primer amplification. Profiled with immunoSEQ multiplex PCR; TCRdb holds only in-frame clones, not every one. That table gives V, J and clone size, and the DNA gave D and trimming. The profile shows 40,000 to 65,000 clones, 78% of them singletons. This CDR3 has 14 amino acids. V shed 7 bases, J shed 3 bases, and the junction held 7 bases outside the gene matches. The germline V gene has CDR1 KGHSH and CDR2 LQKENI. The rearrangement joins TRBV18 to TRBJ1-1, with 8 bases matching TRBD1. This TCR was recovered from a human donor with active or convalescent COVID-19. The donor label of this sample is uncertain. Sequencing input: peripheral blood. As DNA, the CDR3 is TGTGCCAGCTTTCCCCAGGGGGCCCACACTGAAGCTTTCTTT. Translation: CASFPQGAHTEAFF.